This T cell receptor beta chain appears in the sequencing data of a study of T cell clusters in autoimmune cytopenias. This clonotype is medium-sized (0.01 to 0.1%) by frequency. TRB amplification used roughly 250 ng of peripheral blood genomic DNA. The CDR3 length is 15 residues. CDR1 and CDR2 from the germline V gene are DFQATT and SNEGSKA (reference sequence). TRB rearrangements were amplified by touch-down multiplex PCR with mixed TRB-A/B primers. TCRdb reworked the multiplex PCR reads into one entry per CDR3 protein, no DNA. The listing records around 720 distinct CDR3 sequences. This sample was also put to use in a study of T cell repertoires in aging, cancer and after chemotherapy. Turning to that study: Repeat sampling of healthy donors over several months to years showed clear clonal overlap. Healthy donors lost TCR diversity with age mainly through richness, cancer patients through richness and evenness.

V is TRBV20-1 and J is TRBJ2-1; lacking DNA, the TRBD2 call made by TCRdb goes unchecked. Sequencing was performed on peripheral blood. This clonotype was sampled from a human donor in good health. CDR3 sequence reads: CSASGTSGGHNEQFF.